The clone carrying this T cell receptor (beta chain) came up a few times. The data were taken from a study of cytomegalovirus exposure and HLA in healthy donors. Amplification used 60 Vbeta primers and 13 Jbeta primers. The assay was immunoSEQ multiplex PCR, and TCRdb's table has in-frame clones only and misses some. This sample yields 150,000 or so clones, of which approximately 74% are seen a single time; roughly 4.5% belongs to the top ten. Healthy bone marrow donors made up the donor group. This clonotype originated in a man in his late teens or twenties in good health and CMV-seropositive. Material for sequencing was PBMCs.

This CDR3 reads CASRAWTVFNQPQHF. CDR3 DNA sequence: TGTGCCAGCAGAGCTTGGACAGTCTTCAATCAGCCCCAGCATTTT. The J gene is TRBJ1-5, the V gene TRBV28, with D possibly being TRBD1 (6 bases). Trimming took off 6 bases at V and 3 bases at J, with 15 bases between the two ends. Germline loops: CDR1 MDHEN, CDR2 SYDVKM. This CDR3 comprises 15 residues.